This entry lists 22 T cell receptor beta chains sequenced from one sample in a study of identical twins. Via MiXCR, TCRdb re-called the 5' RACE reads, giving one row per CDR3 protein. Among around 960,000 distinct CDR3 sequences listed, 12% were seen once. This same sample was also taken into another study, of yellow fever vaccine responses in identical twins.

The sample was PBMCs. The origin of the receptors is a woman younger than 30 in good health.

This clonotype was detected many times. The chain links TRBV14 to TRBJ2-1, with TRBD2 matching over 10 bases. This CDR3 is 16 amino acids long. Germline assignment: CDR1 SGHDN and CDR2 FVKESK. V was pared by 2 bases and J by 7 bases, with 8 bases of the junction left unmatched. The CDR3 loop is CASSQFPAGGLNEQFF. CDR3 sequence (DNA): TGTGCCAGCAGCCAATTTCCAGCGGGAGGGCTGAATGAGCAGTTCTTC.

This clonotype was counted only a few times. The CDR3 here is CATRGGGQGHTEAFF. In DNA form, the CDR3 reads TGTGCCACCAGGGGCGGGGGACAGGGGCACACTGAAGCTTTCTTT. The chain links TRBV24-1 to TRBJ1-1; TRBD1 matches 10 bases. V lost 7 bases to trimming and J lost 3 bases; unmatched junction nucleotides: 7. There are 15 residues in the CDR3. CDR1 and CDR2 (germline): KGHDR, SFDVKD.

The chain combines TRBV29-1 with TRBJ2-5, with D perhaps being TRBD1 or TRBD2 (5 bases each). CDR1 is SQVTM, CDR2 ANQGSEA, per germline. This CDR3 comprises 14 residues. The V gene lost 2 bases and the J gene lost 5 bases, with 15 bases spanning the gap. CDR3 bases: TGCAGCGTTGAACCCACGGGGCTACGGGAGACCCAGTACTTC. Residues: CSVEPTGLRETQYF.

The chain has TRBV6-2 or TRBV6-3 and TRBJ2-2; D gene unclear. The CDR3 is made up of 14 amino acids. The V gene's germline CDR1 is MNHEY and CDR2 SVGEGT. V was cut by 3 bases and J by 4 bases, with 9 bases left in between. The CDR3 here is CASSYTATTGELFF. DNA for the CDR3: TGTGCCAGCAGTTATACAGCCACCACCGGGGAGCTGTTTTTT.

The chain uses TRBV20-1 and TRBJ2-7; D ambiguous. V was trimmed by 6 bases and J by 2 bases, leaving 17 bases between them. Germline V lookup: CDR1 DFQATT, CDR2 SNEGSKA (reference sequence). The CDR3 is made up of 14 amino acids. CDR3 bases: TGCAGTGCGGGTGGGGTCGTTGGGGCCTACGAGCAGTACTTC. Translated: CSAGGVVGAYEQYF.

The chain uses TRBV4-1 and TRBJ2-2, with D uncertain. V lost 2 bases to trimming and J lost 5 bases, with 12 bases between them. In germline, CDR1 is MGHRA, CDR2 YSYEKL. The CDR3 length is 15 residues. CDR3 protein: CASSQTDGRTGELFF. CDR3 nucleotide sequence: TGCGCCAGCAGCCAAACGGACGGTAGGACCGGGGAGCTGTTTTTT.

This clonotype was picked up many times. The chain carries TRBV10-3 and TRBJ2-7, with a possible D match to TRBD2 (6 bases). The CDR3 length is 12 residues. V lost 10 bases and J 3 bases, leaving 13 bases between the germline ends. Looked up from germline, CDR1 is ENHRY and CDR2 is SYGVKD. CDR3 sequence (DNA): TGTGCCACGGGAGAGAGAGGCTACGAGCAGTACTTC. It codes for CATGERGYEQYF.

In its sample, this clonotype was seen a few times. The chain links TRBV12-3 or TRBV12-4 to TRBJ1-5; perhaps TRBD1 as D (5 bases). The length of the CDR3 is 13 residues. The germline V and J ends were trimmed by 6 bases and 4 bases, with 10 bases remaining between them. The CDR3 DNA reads TGTGCCAGCAGAATAGAGGGGAATCAGCCCCAGCATTTT. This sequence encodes CASRIEGNQPQHF.

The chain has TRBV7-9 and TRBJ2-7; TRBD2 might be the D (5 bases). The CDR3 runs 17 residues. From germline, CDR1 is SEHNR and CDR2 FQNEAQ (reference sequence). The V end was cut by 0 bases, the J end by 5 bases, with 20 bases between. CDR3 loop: CASSLAVVGVFRNEQYF. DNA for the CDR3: TGTGCCAGCAGCTTAGCGGTTGTGGGAGTGTTTCGGAACGAGCAGTACTTC.

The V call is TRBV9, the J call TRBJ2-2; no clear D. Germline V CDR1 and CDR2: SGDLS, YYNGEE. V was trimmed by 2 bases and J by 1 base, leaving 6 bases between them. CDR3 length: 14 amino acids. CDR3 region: CASSVWENTGELFF. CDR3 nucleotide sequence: TGTGCCAGCAGCGTGTGGGAGAACACCGGGGAGCTGTTTTTT.

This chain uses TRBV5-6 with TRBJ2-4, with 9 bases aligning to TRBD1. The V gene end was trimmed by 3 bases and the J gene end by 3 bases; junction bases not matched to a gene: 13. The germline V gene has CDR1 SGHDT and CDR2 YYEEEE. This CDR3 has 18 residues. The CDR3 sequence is CASSWEVLGQGGKNIQYF. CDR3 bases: TGTGCCAGCAGCTGGGAAGTACTGGGACAGGGTGGCAAAAACATTCAGTACTTC.

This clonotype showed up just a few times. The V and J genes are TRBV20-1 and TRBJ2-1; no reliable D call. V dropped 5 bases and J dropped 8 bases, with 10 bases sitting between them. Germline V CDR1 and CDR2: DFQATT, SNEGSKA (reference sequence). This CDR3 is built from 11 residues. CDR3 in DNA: TGCAGTGCTCCCTCTGTTGATGAGCAGTTCTTC. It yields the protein CSAPSVDEQFF.

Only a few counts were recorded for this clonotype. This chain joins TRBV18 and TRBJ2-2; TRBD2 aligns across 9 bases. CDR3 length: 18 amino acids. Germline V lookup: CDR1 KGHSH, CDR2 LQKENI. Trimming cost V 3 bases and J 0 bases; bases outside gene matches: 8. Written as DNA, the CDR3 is TGTGCCAGCTCACCGTCCAGCGGGAGGACCGCGAACACCGGGGAGCTGTTTTTT. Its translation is CASSPSSGRTANTGELFF.

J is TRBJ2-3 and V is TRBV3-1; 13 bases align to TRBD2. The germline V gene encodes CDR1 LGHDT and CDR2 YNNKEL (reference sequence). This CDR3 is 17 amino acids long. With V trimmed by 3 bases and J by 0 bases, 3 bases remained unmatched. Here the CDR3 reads CASSHGTSGTSTDTQYF. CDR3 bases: TGTGCCAGCAGCCACGGGACTAGCGGGACTAGCACAGATACGCAGTATTTT.

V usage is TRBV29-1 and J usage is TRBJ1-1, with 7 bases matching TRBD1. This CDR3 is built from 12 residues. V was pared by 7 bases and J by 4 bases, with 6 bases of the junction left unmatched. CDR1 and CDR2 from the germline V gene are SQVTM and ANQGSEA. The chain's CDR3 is CSGGSGGTEAFF. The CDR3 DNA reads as TGCAGCGGCGGCTCAGGGGGCACTGAAGCTTTCTTT. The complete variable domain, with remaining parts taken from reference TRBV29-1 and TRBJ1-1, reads SAVISQKPSRDICQRGTSLTIQCQVDSQVTMMFWYRQQPGQSLTLIATANQGSEATYESGFVIDKFPISRPNLTFSTLTVSNMSPEDSSIYLCSGGSGGTEAFFGQGTRLTVV.

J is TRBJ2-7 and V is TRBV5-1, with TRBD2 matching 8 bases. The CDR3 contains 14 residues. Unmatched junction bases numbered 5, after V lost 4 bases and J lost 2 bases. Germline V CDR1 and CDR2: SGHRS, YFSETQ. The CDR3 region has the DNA TGCGCCAGCAGCGTACTAGCGGTTACCTACGAGCAGTACTTC. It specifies CASSVLAVTYEQYF.

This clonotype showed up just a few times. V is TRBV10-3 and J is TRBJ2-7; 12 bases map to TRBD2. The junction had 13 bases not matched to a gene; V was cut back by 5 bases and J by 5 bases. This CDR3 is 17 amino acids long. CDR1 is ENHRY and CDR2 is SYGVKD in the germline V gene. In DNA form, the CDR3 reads TGTGCCATCAGTTTGGGAACCTCTAGCGGGAGGGGAAACGAGCAGTACTTC. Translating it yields CAISLGTSSGRGNEQYF.

The CDR3 region is CASSPQDRGVNTEAFF. In DNA form, the CDR3 reads TGTGCCAGCAGCCCGCAGGACAGGGGCGTGAACACTGAAGCTTTCTTT. The chain joins TRBV13 to TRBJ1-1, with TRBD1 identical over 9 bases. Germline V gene lookup returns CDR1 PRHDT and CDR2 FYEKMQ (reference sequence). Losses at the gene ends were 5 bases for V and 0 bases for J; bases not matched to a gene: 7. The CDR3 is 16 amino acids.

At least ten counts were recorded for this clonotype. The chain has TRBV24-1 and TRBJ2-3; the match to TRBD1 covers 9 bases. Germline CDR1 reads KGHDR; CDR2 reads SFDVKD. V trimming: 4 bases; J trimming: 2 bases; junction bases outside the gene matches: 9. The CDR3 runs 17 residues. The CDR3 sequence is CATSDSRTGEPTDTQYF. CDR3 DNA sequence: TGTGCCACCAGTGACTCCAGGACAGGGGAACCCACAGATACGCAGTATTTT.

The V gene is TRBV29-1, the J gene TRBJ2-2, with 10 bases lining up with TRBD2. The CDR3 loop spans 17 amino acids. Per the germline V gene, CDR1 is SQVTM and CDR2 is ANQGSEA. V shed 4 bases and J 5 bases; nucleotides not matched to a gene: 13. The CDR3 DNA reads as TGCAGCGTTGCGTATGAGCGGGAGGGCCGGGGGACCGGGGAGCTGTTTTTT. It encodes CSVAYEREGRGTGELFF.

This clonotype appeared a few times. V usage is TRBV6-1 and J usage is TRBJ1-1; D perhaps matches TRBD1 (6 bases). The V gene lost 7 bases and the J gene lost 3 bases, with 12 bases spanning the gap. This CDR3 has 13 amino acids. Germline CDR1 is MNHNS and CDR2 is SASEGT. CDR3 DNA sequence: TGTGCCAGCATAGGGGGGACTTACACTGAAGCTTTCTTT. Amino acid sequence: CASIGGTYTEAFF.

This CDR3 is CASSLSSGSPYEQYF. The DNA of the CDR3 is TGTGCCAGCAGCCTATCTAGCGGGAGTCCCTACGAGCAGTACTTC. The chain is built from TRBV12-3 or TRBV12-4 and TRBJ2-7; 10 bases match TRBD2. The trim removed 6 bases at V and 2 bases at J, leaving 7 bases unmatched. The CDR3 has 15 residues.